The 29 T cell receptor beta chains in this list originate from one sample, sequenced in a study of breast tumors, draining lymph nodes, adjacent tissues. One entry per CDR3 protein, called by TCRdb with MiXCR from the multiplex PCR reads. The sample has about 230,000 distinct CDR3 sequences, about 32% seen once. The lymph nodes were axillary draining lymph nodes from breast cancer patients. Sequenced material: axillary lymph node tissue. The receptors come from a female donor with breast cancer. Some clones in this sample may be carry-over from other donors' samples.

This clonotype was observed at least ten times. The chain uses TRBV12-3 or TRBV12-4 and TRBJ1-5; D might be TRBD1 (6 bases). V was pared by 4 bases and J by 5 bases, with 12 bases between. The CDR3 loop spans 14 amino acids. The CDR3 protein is CASSYMGGDQPQHF. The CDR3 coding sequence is TGTGCCAGCAGTTATATGGGGGGCGATCAGCCCCAGCATTTT.

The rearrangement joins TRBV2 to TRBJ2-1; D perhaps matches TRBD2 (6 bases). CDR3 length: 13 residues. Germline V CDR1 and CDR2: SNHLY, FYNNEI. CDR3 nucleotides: TGTGCTAGAGATGGGGGGACCTACAATGAGCAGTTCTTC. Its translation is CARDGGTYNEQFF.

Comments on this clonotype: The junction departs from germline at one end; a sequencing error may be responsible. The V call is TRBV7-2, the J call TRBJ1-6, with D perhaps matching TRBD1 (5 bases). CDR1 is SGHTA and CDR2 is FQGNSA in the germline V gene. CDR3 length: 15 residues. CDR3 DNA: TGTGCCTGCAGCATAGGAGAGGGGTTAAGTTCACCCCTCCACTTT. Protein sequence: CACSIGEGLSSPLHF.

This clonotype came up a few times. The CDR3 region has the DNA TGTGCCAGCAGTTCAAGCCAGGGATATAATGAAAAACTGTTTTTT. It specifies CASSSSQGYNEKLFF. The chain employs TRBV27 and TRBJ1-4; possible D gene TRBD1, 5 bases. This CDR3 contains 15 residues. The germline V and J ends were trimmed by 4 bases and 4 bases, with 13 bases remaining between them. Germline V lookup: CDR1 MNHEY, CDR2 SMNVEV (reference sequence).

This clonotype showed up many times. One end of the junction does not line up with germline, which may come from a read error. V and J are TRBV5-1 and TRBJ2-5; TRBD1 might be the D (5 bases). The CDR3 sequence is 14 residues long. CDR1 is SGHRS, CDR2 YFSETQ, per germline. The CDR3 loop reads CASSLALREDTQYF. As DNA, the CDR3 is TGCGCCAGCAGCTTGGCCCTCAGGGAAGACACCCAGTACTTC. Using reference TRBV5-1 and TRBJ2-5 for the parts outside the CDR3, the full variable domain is KAGVTQTPRYLIKTRGQQVTLSCSPISGHRSVSWYQQTPGQGLQFLFEYFSETQRNKGNFPGRFSGRQFSNSRSEMNVSTLELGDSALYLCASSLALREDTQYFGPGTRLLVL.

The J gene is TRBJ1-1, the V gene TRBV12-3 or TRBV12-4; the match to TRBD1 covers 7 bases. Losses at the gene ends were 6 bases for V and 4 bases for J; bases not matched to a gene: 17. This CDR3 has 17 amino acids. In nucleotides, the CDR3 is TGTGCCAGCAGGACAGGAAGACAGGGATGGGGGAGCACTGAAGCTTTCTTT. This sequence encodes CASRTGRQGWGSTEAFF.

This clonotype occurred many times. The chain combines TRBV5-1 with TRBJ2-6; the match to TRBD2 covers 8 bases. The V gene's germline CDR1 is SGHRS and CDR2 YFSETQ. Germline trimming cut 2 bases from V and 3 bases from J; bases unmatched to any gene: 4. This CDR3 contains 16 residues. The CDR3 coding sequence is TGCGCCAGCAGCTTATTACGGGGGGGTGGGGCCAACGTCCTGACTTTC. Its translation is CASSLLRGGGANVLTF.

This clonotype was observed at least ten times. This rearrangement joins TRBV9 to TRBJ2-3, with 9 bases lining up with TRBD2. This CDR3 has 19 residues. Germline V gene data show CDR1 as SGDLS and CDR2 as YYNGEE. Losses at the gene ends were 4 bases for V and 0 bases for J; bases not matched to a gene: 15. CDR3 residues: CASSSHLGGTSGSTDTQYF. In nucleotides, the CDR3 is TGTGCCAGCAGCTCCCACTTAGGGGGCACTAGCGGGAGCACAGATACGCAGTATTTT.

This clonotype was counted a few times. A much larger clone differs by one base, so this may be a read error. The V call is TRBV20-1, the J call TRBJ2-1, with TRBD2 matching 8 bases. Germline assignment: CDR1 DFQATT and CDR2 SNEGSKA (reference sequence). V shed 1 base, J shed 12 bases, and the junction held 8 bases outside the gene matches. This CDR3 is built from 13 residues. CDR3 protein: CSARAGGPETQFF. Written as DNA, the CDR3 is TGCAGTGCTAGAGCGGGAGGGCCGGAGACGCAGTTCTTC.

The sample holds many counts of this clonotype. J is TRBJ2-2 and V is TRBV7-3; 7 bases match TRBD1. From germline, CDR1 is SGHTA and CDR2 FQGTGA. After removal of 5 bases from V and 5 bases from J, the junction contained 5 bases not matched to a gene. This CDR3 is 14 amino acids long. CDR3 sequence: CASSLQTGTGELFF. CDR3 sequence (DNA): TGTGCCAGCAGCCTGCAGACAGGGACCGGGGAGCTGTTTTTT.

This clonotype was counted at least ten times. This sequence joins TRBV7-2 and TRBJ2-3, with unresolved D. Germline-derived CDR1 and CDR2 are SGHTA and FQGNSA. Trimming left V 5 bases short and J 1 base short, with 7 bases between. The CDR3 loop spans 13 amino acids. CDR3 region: CASSAPGTDTQYF. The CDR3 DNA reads TGTGCCAGCAGCGCCCCTGGCACAGATACGCAGTATTTT.

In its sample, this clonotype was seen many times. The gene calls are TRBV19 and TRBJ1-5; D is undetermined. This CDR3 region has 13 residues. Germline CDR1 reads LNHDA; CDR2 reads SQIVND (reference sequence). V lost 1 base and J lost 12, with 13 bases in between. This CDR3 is CASSIAAPMGQHF. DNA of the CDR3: TGTGCCAGTAGTATAGCAGCACCCATGGGCCAGCATTTT.

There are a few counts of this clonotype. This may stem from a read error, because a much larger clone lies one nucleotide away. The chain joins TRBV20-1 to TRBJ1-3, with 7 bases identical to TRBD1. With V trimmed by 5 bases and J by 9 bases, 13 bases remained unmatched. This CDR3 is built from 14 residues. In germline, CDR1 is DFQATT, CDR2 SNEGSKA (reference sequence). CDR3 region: CSASRSGGRATIYF. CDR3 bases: TGCAGTGCTTCGAGGTCAGGGGGTAGGGCCACCATATATTTT.

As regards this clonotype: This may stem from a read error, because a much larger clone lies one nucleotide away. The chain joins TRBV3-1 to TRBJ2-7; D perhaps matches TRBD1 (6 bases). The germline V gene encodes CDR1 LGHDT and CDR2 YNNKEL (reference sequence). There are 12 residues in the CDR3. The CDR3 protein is CASSRTVTERYF. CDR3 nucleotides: TGTGCCAGCAGCCGGACAGTTACCGAGCGGTACTTC.

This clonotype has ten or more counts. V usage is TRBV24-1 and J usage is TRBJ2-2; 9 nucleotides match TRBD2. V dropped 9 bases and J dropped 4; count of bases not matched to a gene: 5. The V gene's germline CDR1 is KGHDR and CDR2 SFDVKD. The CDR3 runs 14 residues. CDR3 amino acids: CATSAGGLTGELFF. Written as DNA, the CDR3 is TGTGCCACCTCAGCGGGAGGACTCACCGGGGAGCTGTTTTTT.

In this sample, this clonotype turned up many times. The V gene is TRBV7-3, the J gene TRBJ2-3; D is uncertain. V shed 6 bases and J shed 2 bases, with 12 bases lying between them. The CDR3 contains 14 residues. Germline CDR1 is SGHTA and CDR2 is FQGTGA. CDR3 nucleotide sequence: TGTGCCAGCAGGGACGGACGGACCACAGATACGCAGTATTTT. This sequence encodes CASRDGRTTDTQYF.

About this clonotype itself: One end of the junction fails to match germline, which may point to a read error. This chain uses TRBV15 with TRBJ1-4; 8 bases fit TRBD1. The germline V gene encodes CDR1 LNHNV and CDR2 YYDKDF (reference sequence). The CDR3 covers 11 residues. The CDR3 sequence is CGQGSNEKLFF. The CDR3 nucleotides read TGCGGACAGGGATCTAATGAAAAACTGTTTTTT. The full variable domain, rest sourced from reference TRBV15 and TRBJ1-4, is DAMVIQNPRYQVTQFGKPVTLSCSQTLNHNVMYWYQQKSSQAPKLLFHYYDKDFNNEADTPDNFQSRRPNTSFCFLDIRSPGLGDTAMYLCGQGSNEKLFFGSGTQLSVL.

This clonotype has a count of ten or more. The CDR3 nucleotides are TGTGCCAGCAGCTTGGGGCAGGGCTATTCCTACGAGCAGTACTTC. Translating gives CASSLGQGYSYEQYF. V is TRBV5-5 and J is TRBJ2-7; D perhaps matches TRBD1 (5 bases). Trimming took off 0 bases at V and 1 base at J, with 11 bases between the two ends. The CDR3 sequence is 15 residues long. Germline V gene data show CDR1 as SGHKS and CDR2 as YYEKEE (reference sequence).

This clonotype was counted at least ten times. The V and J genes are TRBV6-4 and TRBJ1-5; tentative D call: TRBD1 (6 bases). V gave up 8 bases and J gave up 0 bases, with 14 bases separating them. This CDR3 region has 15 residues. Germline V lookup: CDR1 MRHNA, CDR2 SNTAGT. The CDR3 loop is CASSDRHDSNQPQHF. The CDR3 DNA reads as TGTGCCAGCTCAGACAGGCATGATAGCAATCAGCCCCAGCATTTT.

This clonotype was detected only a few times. The chain's CDR3 is CASSYGTTRAFF. Written as DNA, the CDR3 is TGTGCCAGCAGCTACGGGACCACGAGGGCTTTCTTT. This chain joins TRBV11-1 and TRBJ1-1; D might be TRBD1 (5 bases). CDR3 length: 12 residues. Trimming removed 4 bases from V and 11 bases from J, with 14 bases in between. Germline V CDR1 and CDR2: SGHAT, FQDESV (reference sequence). Looking up the rest from reference TRBV11-1 and TRBJ1-1 gives the full variable domain: EAEVAQSPRYKITEKSQAVAFWCDPISGHATLYWYRQILGQGPELLVQFQDESVVDDSQLPKDRFSAERLKGVDSTLKIQPAELGDSAMYLCASSYGTTRAFFGQGTRLTVV.

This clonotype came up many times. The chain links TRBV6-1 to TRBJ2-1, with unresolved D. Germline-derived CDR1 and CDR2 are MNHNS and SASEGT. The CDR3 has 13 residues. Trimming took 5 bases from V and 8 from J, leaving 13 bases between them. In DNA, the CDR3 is TGTGCCAGCAGTTGGATGACGGCCCATGAGCAGTTCTTC. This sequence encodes CASSWMTAHEQFF.

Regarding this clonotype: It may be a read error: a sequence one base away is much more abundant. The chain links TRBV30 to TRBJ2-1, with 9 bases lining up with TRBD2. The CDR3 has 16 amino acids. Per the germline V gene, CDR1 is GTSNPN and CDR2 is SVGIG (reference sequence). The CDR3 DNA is TGTGCCTGGAGTGACCCGGGACTAGCATCCTACAATGATCAGTTCTTC. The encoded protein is CAWSDPGLASYNDQFF.

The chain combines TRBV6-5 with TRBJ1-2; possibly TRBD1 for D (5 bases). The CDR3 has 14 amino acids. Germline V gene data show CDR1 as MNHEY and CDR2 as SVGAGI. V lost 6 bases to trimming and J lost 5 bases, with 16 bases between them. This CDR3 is CASSPGTVGYGYTF. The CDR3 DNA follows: TGTGCCAGCAGCCCCGGGACGGTAGGGTATGGCTACACCTTC.

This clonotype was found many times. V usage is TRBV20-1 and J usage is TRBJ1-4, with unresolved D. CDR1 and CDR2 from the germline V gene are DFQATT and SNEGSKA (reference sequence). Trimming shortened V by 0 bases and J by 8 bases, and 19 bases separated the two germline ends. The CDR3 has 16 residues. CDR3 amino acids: CSARDGGRGVGEKLFF. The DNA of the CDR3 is TGCAGTGCTAGAGATGGAGGTAGAGGAGTAGGAGAAAAACTGTTTTTT.

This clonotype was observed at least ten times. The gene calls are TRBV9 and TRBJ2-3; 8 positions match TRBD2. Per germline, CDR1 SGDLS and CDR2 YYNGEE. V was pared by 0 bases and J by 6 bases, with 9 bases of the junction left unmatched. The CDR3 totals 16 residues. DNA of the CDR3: TGTGCCAGCAGCGTAGAAGGGACTAGGGGGGTGGATACGCAGTATTTT. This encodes CASSVEGTRGVDTQYF.

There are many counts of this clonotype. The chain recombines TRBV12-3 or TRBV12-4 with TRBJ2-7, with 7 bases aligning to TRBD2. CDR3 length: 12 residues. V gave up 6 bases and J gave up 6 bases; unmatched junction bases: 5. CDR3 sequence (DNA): TGTGCCAGCAGGACTAGCAATGGCGAGCAGTACTTC. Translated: CASRTSNGEQYF.

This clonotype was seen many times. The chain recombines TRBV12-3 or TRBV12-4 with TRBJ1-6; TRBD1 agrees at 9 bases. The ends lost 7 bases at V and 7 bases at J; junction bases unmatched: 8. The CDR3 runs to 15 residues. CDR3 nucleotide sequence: TGTGCCAGCACCGACGTAGGACAGGGGAATTCACCCCTCCACTTT. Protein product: CASTDVGQGNSPLHF.

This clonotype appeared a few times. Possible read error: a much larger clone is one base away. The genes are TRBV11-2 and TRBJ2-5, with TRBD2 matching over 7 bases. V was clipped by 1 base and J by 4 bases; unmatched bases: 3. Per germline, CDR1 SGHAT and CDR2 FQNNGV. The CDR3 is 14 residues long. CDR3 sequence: CASSLGLAAETQYF. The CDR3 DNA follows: TGTGCCAGCAGCTTAGGCCTAGCGGCAGAGACCCAGTACTTC.

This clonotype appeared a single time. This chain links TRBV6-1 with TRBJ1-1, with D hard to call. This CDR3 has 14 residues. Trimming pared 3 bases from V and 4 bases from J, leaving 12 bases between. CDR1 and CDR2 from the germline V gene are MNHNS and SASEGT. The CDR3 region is CASSDWGFVTEAFF. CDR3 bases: TGTGCCAGCAGTGATTGGGGTTTTGTCACTGAAGCTTTCTTT.